This T cell receptor beta chain appears in the sequencing data of a study of regulatory T cells in long-lasting Graves disease. Overall study findings and caveats: Possibly, accuracy suffered from the small sample size. Persistent Graves' patients had lower TCR diversity than newly diagnosed ones.

HTBI primers from iRepertoire and Arm-PCR of CDR3 regions yielded the TCR beta libraries. TCRdb ran MiXCR on the multiplex PCR reads and lists one entry per CDR3 protein. The sample carries roughly 430,000 distinct CDR3 sequences, 21% recorded once. On this clonotype: No antigen is known for it.

Time point described: persistent/refractory GD, antithyroid drugs over 5 years with positive TRAb. After RNA was extracted from PBMCs, the TCR library was made from it. Per American Thyroid Association guidelines, Graves' disease was diagnosed. Sequenced material: peripheral blood mononuclear cells (PBMCs), taken when the disease was refractory, from a patient treated with antithyroid drugs. The clonotype was recovered from a female donor with Graves disease.

The CDR3: CASSQSWGGNNEQFF. Written as DNA, the CDR3 is TGTGCCAGCAGCCAATCTTGGGGCGGAAACAATGAGCAGTTCTTC. The chain joins TRBV3-1 to TRBJ2-1; tentative D call: TRBD1 (5 bases). V dropped 2 bases and J dropped 5 bases, with 13 bases sitting between them. This CDR3 contains 15 residues. CDR1 is LGHDT, CDR2 YNNKEL, per germline (reference sequence).